This is a list of T cell receptor beta chains from one sample in a study of beta chain features in type 1 diabetes. Libraries were prepared by immunoSEQ multiplex PCR; TCRdb keeps only in-frame clonotypes and omits some of them. The table lists 130,000 or so clones, 7.5% to 9.5% of them singletons. The sample taken for sequencing was central memory CD4+ T cells from blood. Receptors originate from a man younger than 45 with type 1 diabetes. The CDR3 runs from the conserved cysteine through the conserved F or W. The D gene is left open where the match is weak. Expanded clones are given a class, and other clones once, few, many or no size at all.

j_call: TRBJ2-3; v_call: TRBV2; clone_size: few; d_call: NA; cdr3_nt: TGTGCCAGCAAGGGGGGGGCCGGCACAGATACGCAGTATTTT; cdr3_aa: CASKGGAGTDTQYF
j_call: TRBJ2-1; v_call: TRBV11-1; clone_size: NA; d_call: TRBD1; cdr3_nt: TGTGCCAGCAGCGGCACGGACAGGGGTTGGTACAATGAGCAGTTCTTC; cdr3_aa: CASSGTDRGWYNEQFF
j_call: TRBJ1-2; v_call: TRBV28; clone_size: many; d_call: TRBD1; cdr3_nt: TGTGCCAGCAGCAGGGACAGCTATGGCTACACCTTC; cdr3_aa: CASSRDSYGYTF
j_call: TRBJ2-1; v_call: TRBV29-1; clone_size: NA; d_call: TRBD2; cdr3_nt: TGCAGCGTTGATGGCGGGGGAGGGCAGTTCTTC; cdr3_aa: CSVDGGGGQFF
j_call: TRBJ1-2; v_call: TRBV5-1; clone_size: NA; d_call: NA; cdr3_nt: TGCGCCAGCAGCTTGGTTCAGGGCCTACTTAACTATGGCTACACCTTC; cdr3_aa: CASSLVQGLLNYGYTF
j_call: TRBJ2-7; v_call: TRBV15; clone_size: few; d_call: TRBD1; cdr3_nt: TGTGCCACCAGTACAGTACAGGGGCACCTTAGCGAGCAGTACTTC; cdr3_aa: CATSTVQGHLSEQYF
j_call: TRBJ2-7; v_call: TRBV28; clone_size: few; d_call: TRBD1; cdr3_nt: TGTGCCAGCAGTTCCCCGGGACAGGGGGATCTGTACGAGCAGTACTTC; cdr3_aa: CASSSPGQGDLYEQYF
j_call: TRBJ2-7; v_call: TRBV28; clone_size: NA; d_call: TRBD1; cdr3_nt: TGTGCCAGCAGTCCGCCGGGACAGGGGAGCCACGAGCAGTACTTC; cdr3_aa: CASSPPGQGSHEQYF
j_call: TRBJ2-1; v_call: TRBV5-1; clone_size: few; d_call: NA; cdr3_nt: TGCGCCAGCAGCTTATCAGACTACAATGAGCAGTTCTTC; cdr3_aa: CASSLSDYNEQFF
j_call: TRBJ1-6; v_call: TRBV11-2; clone_size: few; d_call: NA; cdr3_nt: TGTGCCAGCAGCTTAGATATAAATTCACCCCTCCACTTT; cdr3_aa: CASSLDINSPLHF
j_call: TRBJ2-3; v_call: TRBV5-1; clone_size: NA; d_call: NA; cdr3_nt: TGCGCCAGCAGCATACCGACAGGAGGAGATACGCAGTATTTT; cdr3_aa: CASSIPTGGDTQYF
j_call: TRBJ2-4; v_call: TRBV27; clone_size: few; d_call: NA; cdr3_nt: TGTGCCAGCACCCCAGGAGACAGAAACATTCAGTACTTC; cdr3_aa: CASTPGDRNIQYF
j_call: TRBJ2-7; v_call: TRBV9; clone_size: many; d_call: NA; cdr3_nt: TGTGCCAGCAGCGTAGCCGGGGAACCCTACGAGCAGTACTTC; cdr3_aa: CASSVAGEPYEQYF
j_call: TRBJ2-7; v_call: TRBV6-1; clone_size: few; d_call: TRBD1; cdr3_nt: TGTGCCAGCACCCAGGGACAGGGTGGCCAAAAGTACTTC; cdr3_aa: CASTQGQGGQKYF
j_call: TRBJ2-2; v_call: TRBV5-1; clone_size: NA; d_call: NA; cdr3_nt: TGCGCCAGCAAGGGGGGGCATGACACCGGGGAGCTGTTTTTT; cdr3_aa: CASKGGHDTGELFF
j_call: TRBJ2-7; v_call: TRBV10-3; clone_size: few; d_call: NA; cdr3_nt: TGTGCCATCGGGAGCTCCTACGAGCAGTACTTC; cdr3_aa: CAIGSSYEQYF
j_call: TRBJ1-2; v_call: TRBV29-1; clone_size: NA; d_call: NA; cdr3_nt: TGCAGCGTTGATTCTCTATCGGGGTATGGCTACACCTTC; cdr3_aa: CSVDSLSGYGYTF
j_call: TRBJ2-3; v_call: TRBV4-3; clone_size: many; d_call: NA; cdr3_nt: TGCGCCAGCAGCGCCCGGGACTGGAGCACAGATACGCAGTATTTT; cdr3_aa: CASSARDWSTDTQYF
j_call: TRBJ2-3; v_call: TRBV28; clone_size: few; d_call: NA; cdr3_nt: TGTGCCAGCAGTTTCTCTGAGCTAGATACGCAGTATTTT; cdr3_aa: CASSFSELDTQYF
j_call: TRBJ2-1; v_call: TRBV5-4; clone_size: NA; d_call: TRBD1; cdr3_nt: TGTGCCAGCAGCTTGAAGGGACAGCTCCGCGATGAGCAGTTCTTC; cdr3_aa: CASSLKGQLRDEQFF
j_call: TRBJ2-7; v_call: TRBV28; clone_size: few; d_call: TRBD1; cdr3_nt: TGTGCCAGCAGTTCTGGACAGGGCTACGAGCAGTACTTC; cdr3_aa: CASSSGQGYEQYF
j_call: TRBJ1-2; v_call: TRBV28; clone_size: few; d_call: NA; cdr3_nt: TGTGCCAGCAGCCAACAGGGCCCTAACTATGGCTACACCTTC; cdr3_aa: CASSQQGPNYGYTF
j_call: TRBJ2-1; v_call: TRBV27; clone_size: few; d_call: NA; cdr3_nt: TGTGCCAGCAGTCCTCCCGCCCAACAGAGCTCCTACAATGAGCAGTTCTTC; cdr3_aa: CASSPPAQQSSYNEQFF
j_call: TRBJ2-7; v_call: TRBV7-2; clone_size: few; d_call: TRBD1; cdr3_nt: TGTGCCAGCAGCGCGAAGGGGGTCAGGGGGCGCGAGCAGTACTTC; cdr3_aa: CASSAKGVRGREQYF
j_call: TRBJ2-7; v_call: TRBV5-1; clone_size: NA; d_call: NA; cdr3_nt: TGCGCCAGCAGCTTATCAGGGGGGTCTCTGTACGAGCAGTACTTC; cdr3_aa: CASSLSGGSLYEQYF
j_call: TRBJ2-2; v_call: TRBV7-2; clone_size: few; d_call: TRBD1; cdr3_nt: TGTGCCAGCAGCACTACAGGGGGCGGGGAGCTGTTTTTT; cdr3_aa: CASSTTGGGELFF
j_call: TRBJ2-1; v_call: TRBV7-3; clone_size: few; d_call: NA; cdr3_nt: TGTGCCAGCAGCTTAATGGGGGGGCCTTTCGGTGAGCAGTTCTTC; cdr3_aa: CASSLMGGPFGEQFF
j_call: TRBJ2-5; v_call: TRBV27; clone_size: few; d_call: NA; cdr3_nt: TGTGCCAGCAGAGTGCGCCCCCAAGAGACCCAGTACTTC; cdr3_aa: CASRVRPQETQYF
j_call: TRBJ2-3; v_call: TRBV7-9; clone_size: NA; d_call: TRBD1; cdr3_nt: TGTGCCAGCAGCCGGGGGGACAGGGGGCTTTTAGATACGCAGTATTTT; cdr3_aa: CASSRGDRGLLDTQYF
j_call: TRBJ1-6; v_call: TRBV18; clone_size: few; d_call: NA; cdr3_nt: TGTGCCAGCTCACCGCAAAACTCGGGGAATTCACCCCTCCACTTT; cdr3_aa: CASSPQNSGNSPLHF
j_call: TRBJ2-7; v_call: TRBV14; clone_size: NA; d_call: NA; cdr3_nt: TGTGCCAGCAGCCAAGATAGTGGAGGGCCATATACGACCTACGAGCAGTACTTC; cdr3_aa: CASSQDSGGPYTTYEQYF
j_call: TRBJ2-3; v_call: TRBV6-5; clone_size: few; d_call: NA; cdr3_nt: TGTGCCAGCAGGGACCGGGGAGCAGATACGCAGTATTTT; cdr3_aa: CASRDRGADTQYF
j_call: TRBJ2-7; v_call: TRBV4-2; clone_size: few; d_call: TRBD2; cdr3_nt: TGTGCCAGCAGCCAAGAGGATGACTCTCTAGCGGGGGTCCCTACTAACTACGAGCAGTACTTC; cdr3_aa: CASSQEDDSLAGVPTNYEQYF
j_call: TRBJ1-1; v_call: TRBV10-3; clone_size: NA; d_call: NA; cdr3_nt: TGTGCCATCAAGGGTAGGGGAGCGGGGGACACTGAAGCTTTCTTT; cdr3_aa: CAIKGRGAGDTEAFF
j_call: TRBJ2-6; v_call: TRBV18; clone_size: NA; d_call: NA; cdr3_nt: TGTGCCAGCTCACCCCCGGGGAACAGGGCTGGGGCCAACGTCCTGACTTTC; cdr3_aa: CASSPPGNRAGANVLTF
j_call: TRBJ2-7; v_call: TRBV11-3; clone_size: NA; d_call: TRBD2; cdr3_nt: TGTGCCAGCAGGAGTCCGGGACTACCACCCTACGAGCAGTACTTC; cdr3_aa: CASRSPGLPPYEQYF